This TCR beta chain was sequenced in a study of OX40 agonist ivuxolimab in advanced cancers. Profiled with immunoSEQ multiplex PCR; TCRdb holds only in-frame clones, not every one. The sample records 55,000 to 70,000 clones, about 85% being singletons. This material consisted of CD4+ or CD8+ T cells sorted from blood, taken in a trial of the OX40 agonist ivuxolimab. This clonotype was sampled from an adult with an advanced solid tumor such as melanoma, head and neck, liver or kidney cancer.

CDR3 loop: CASSPEGHKGTDTQYF. The CDR3 region has the DNA TGTGCCAGCAGCCCAGAGGGACACAAGGGCACAGATACGCAGTATTTT. The chain uses TRBV5-4 and TRBJ2-3, with TRBD1 as a possible D gene (6 bases). The germline gives CDR1 SGHNT, CDR2 YYREEE (reference sequence). Trimming took off 4 bases at V and 1 base at J, with 16 bases between the two ends. The CDR3 totals 16 residues.